This T cell receptor (beta chain) was captured by sequencing in a study of OX40 agonist ivuxolimab in advanced cancers. Study-wide context: The patients got ivuxolimab, which is an agonistic anti-OX40 (CD134) antibody. Patients treated during dose escalation were battling hepatocellular carcinoma, melanoma, renal cell or head and neck cancer. Past anti-PD-1, anti-PD-L1 or anti-CTLA-4 therapy was accepted, and 40% had received some.

Measured with immunoSEQ multiplex PCR; TCRdb has only the in-frame clones, and not every one. The sample lists approximately 80,000 clones, around 85% occurring once. Note on this clone: The antigen is not known.

Points from the study as a whole: The specificity for antigen of the expanded peripheral T cells was not determined.

The sequence was collected from an adult with an advanced solid tumor such as melanoma, head and neck, liver or kidney cancer. The source material was CD4+ or CD8+ T cells sorted from blood, sampled in a trial of the OX40 agonist ivuxolimab.

The CDR3 loop reads CASTLTEVSYEQYF. DNA for the CDR3: TGTGCCAGCACCCTCACGGAGGTCTCCTACGAGCAGTACTTC. The V gene is TRBV6-6, the J gene TRBJ2-7; D is perhaps TRBD2 (5 bases). The germline V gene has CDR1 MNHNY and CDR2 SVGAGI (reference sequence). This CDR3 is 14 amino acids long. V was clipped by 7 bases and J by 0 bases, with 13 bases between them.